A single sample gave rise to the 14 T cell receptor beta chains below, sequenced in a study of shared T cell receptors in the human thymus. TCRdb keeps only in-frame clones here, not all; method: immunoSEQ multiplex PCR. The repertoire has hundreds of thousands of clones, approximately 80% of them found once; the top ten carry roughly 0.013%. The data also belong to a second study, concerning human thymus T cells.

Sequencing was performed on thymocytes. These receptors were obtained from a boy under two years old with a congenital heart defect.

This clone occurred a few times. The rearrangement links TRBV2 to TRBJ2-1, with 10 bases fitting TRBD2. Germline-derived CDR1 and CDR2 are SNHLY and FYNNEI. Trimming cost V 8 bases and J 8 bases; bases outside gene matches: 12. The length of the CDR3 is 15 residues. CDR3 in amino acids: CASRASGRRADEQFF. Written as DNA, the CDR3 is TGTGCCAGCCGGGCTAGCGGGAGAAGAGCCGATGAGCAGTTCTTC.

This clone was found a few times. In nucleotides, the CDR3 is TGTGCCAGCGGGACTAGCGATGCCGGGGAGCTGTTTTTT. Translated, it gives CASGTSDAGELFF. The chain has TRBV25-1 and TRBJ2-2; 10 bases fit TRBD2. J was trimmed by 6 bases and V by 8 bases; bases with no gene match: 3. CDR3 length equals 13 residues. Germline lookup yields CDR1 MGHDK and CDR2 SYGVNS.

CDR3 amino acids: CATLGGVDGYTF. In DNA, the CDR3 is TGTGCCACCCTAGGGGGAGTAGATGGCTACACCTTC. V is TRBV7-8 and J is TRBJ1-2, with D possibly TRBD1 on 6 matching bases. Germline V gene sequence: CDR1 SGHVS, CDR2 FQNEAQ. Trimming shortened V by 10 bases and J by 6 bases, and 15 bases separated the two germline ends. This CDR3 has 12 residues. The variable domain in full, with the rest retrieved from reference TRBV7-8 and TRBJ1-2, is GAGVSQSPRYKVAKRGQDVALRCDPISGHVSLFWYQQALGQGPEFLTYFQNEAQLDKSGLPSDRFFAERPEGSVSTLKIQRTQQEDSAVYLCATLGGVDGYTFGSGTRLTVV.

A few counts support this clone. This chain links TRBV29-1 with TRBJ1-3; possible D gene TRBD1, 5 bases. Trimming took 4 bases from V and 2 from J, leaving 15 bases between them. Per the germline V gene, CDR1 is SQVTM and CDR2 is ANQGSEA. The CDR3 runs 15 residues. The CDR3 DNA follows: TGCAGCGTTGTTATCAGGGAAGTTACTGGAAACACCATATATTTT. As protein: CSVVIREVTGNTIYF.

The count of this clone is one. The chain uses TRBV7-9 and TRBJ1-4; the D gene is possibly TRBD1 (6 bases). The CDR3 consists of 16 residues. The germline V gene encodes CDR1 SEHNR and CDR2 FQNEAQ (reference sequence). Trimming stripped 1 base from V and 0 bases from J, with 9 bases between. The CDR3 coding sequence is TGTGCCAGCAGCTTAGGGGGGCGGTCAACTAATGAAAAACTGTTTTTT. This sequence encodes CASSLGGRSTNEKLFF.

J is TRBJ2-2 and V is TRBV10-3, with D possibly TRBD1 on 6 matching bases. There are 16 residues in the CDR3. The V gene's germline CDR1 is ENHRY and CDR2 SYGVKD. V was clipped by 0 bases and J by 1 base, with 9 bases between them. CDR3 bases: TGTGCCATCAGTGAGTCGAACAGGGTGAACACCGGGGAGCTGTTTTTT. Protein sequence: CAISESNRVNTGELFF.

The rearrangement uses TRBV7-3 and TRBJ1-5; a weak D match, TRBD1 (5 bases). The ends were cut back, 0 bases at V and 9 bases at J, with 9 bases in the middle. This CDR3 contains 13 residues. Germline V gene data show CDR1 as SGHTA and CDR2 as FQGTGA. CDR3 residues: CASSLTLGGPQHF. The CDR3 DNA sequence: TGTGCCAGCAGCTTAACTTTGGGGGGGCCCCAGCATTTT.

The CDR3 DNA sequence: TGTGCCAGCAGCCCGACCCTTCACCCCGAAGCGGGAGGGCTCACAGATACGCAGTATTTT. Its translation: CASSPTLHPEAGGLTDTQYF. The chain joins TRBV5-5 to TRBJ2-3; 10 nucleotides match TRBD2. There are 20 residues in the CDR3. Per the germline V gene, CDR1 is SGHKS and CDR2 is YYEKEE (reference sequence). Germline trimming cut 4 bases from V and 2 bases from J; bases unmatched to any gene: 19.

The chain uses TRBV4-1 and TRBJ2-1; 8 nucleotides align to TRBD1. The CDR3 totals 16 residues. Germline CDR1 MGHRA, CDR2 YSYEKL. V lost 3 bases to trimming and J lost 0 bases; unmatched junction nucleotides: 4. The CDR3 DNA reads TGCGCCAGCAGCCAGAGACAGGGGAGCTCCTACAATGAGCAGTTCTTC. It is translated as CASSQRQGSSYNEQFF.

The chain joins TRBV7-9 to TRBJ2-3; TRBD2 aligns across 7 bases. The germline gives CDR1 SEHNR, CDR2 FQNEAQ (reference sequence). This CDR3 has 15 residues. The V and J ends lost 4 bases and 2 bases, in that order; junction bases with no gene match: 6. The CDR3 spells CASSSLAAFTDTQYF. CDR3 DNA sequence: TGTGCCAGCAGCTCTCTAGCGGCGTTCACAGATACGCAGTATTTT.

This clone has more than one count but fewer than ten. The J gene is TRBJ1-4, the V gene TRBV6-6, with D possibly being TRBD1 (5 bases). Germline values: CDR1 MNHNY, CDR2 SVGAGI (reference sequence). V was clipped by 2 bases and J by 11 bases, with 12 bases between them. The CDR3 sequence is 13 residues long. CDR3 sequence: CASSYLGARKLFF. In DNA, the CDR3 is TGTGCCAGCAGTTACCTAGGGGCAAGGAAACTGTTTTTT.

As DNA, the CDR3 is TGTGCCAGCAGCCCGGGCAGGGGTTCTGACTATGGCTACACCTTC. It encodes CASSPGRGSDYGYTF. The chain uses TRBV14 and TRBJ1-2, with D tentatively TRBD1 (6 bases). Per germline, CDR1 SGHDN and CDR2 FVKESK. The V and J ends lost 4 bases and 3 bases respectively, with 15 bases between them. The CDR3 contains 15 residues.

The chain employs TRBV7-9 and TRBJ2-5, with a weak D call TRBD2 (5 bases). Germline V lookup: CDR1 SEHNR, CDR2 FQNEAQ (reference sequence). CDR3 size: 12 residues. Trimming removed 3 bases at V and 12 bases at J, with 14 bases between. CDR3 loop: CASSFIGRAKYF. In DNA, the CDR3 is TGTGCCAGCAGCTTCATCGGGCGGGCCAAGTACTTC.

The CDR3 nucleotides read TGCGCCAGCAGCCAAGGTAGCGGGAGCGACTCCTACGAGCAGTACTTC. This sequence encodes CASSQGSGSDSYEQYF. V is TRBV4-3 and J is TRBJ2-7; 9 positions match TRBD2. Germline assignment: CDR1 LGHNA and CDR2 YSLEER. Unmatched junction bases numbered 4, after V lost 1 base and J lost 0 bases. This CDR3 is 16 amino acids long.